Presented here are 8 T cell receptor beta chains from one specimen sequenced in a study of CD8 T cells in ankylosing spondylitis. TCRdb reprocessed the 5' RACE reads via MiXCR and lists one record per CDR3 protein. The data contain about 160,000 distinct CDR3 sequences, 9.8% of them singletons. Sequenced material: blood, either unsorted or a sorted T cell fraction (not recorded which). These receptors originate from a female donor with ankylosing spondylitis or in good health (not recorded which).

The V and J genes are TRBV9 and TRBJ1-3; TRBD1 is a possible D gene (5 bases). Germline CDR1 SGDLS, CDR2 YYNGEE. The CDR3 runs 15 residues. The V end lost 2 bases, the J end lost 4 bases, and 13 bases lay between the germline ends. The CDR3 is CASSVGTQQGNTIYF. As DNA, the CDR3 is TGTGCCAGCAGCGTCGGGACCCAACAAGGAAACACCATATATTTT.

V usage is TRBV15 and J usage is TRBJ2-2; D possibly uses TRBD1 or TRBD2 (5 bases each). The CDR3 consists of 16 residues. CDR1 and CDR2 (germline): LNHNV, YYDKDF (reference sequence). The V and J ends lost 0 bases and 0 bases respectively, with 8 bases between them. The CDR3 region is CATSRDRGANTGELFF. DNA of the CDR3: TGTGCCACCAGCAGAGATCGGGGCGCGAACACCGGGGAGCTGTTTTTT.

In this sample, this clonotype turned up many times. The genes are TRBV27 and TRBJ2-7, with D possibly TRBD2 on 6 matching bases. Trimming stripped 5 bases from V and 4 bases from J, with 18 bases between. This CDR3 spans 15 amino acids. Per germline, CDR1 MNHEY and CDR2 SMNVEV (reference sequence). CDR3 coding DNA: TGTGCCAGCAGTCTAGGGGCGGGGCCCCTTTACGAGCAGTACTTC. Protein sequence: CASSLGAGPLYEQYF.

This clonotype turned up a few times. The V and J genes are TRBV7-9 and TRBJ1-1; D is undetermined. Germline V gene sequence: CDR1 SEHNR, CDR2 FQNEAQ (reference sequence). Trimming took 4 bases from V and 1 from J, leaving 10 bases between them. CDR3 length: 14 amino acids. In DNA, the CDR3 is TGTGCCAGCAGCTCCGAGGAGGCGAACACTGAAGCTTTCTTT. This codes for CASSSEEANTEAFF.

This clonotype was recorded many times. The V call is TRBV5-1, the J call TRBJ2-7; TRBD2 matches at 8 bases. J gave up 5 bases and V 1 base, and 8 bases lay outside the gene matches. CDR1 is SGHRS and CDR2 is YFSETQ in the germline V gene. This CDR3 region has 15 residues. DNA of the CDR3: TGCGCCAGCAGCTTGTTAGCGGGGCCTTTGGACGAGCAGTACTTC. Translated: CASSLLAGPLDEQYF.

This clonotype has a handful of counts. The CDR3 loop reads CASSFSASTDTQYF. CDR3 in DNA: TGTGCCAGCAGTTTTTCCGCGTCGACAGATACGCAGTATTTT. This chain uses TRBV12-3 or TRBV12-4 with TRBJ2-3; D is unresolved. The CDR3 is 14 amino acids. Trimming shortened V by 3 bases and J by 3 bases, and 10 bases separated the two germline ends.

This clonotype was seen a handful of times. CDR3 loop: CASSPGGSYSYEQYF. The CDR3 bases are TGTGCCAGCAGTCCGGGGGGGAGTTACTCCTACGAGCAGTACTTC. The chain carries TRBV27 and TRBJ2-7, with 8 bases fitting TRBD2. The CDR3 is made up of 15 amino acids. Losses at the gene ends were 5 bases for V and 0 bases for J; bases not matched to a gene: 6. Germline V CDR1 and CDR2: MNHEY, SMNVEV (reference sequence).

At least ten counts were recorded for this clonotype. This chain joins TRBV5-1 and TRBJ2-7, with D perhaps TRBD1 (5 bases). The germline V gene encodes CDR1 SGHRS and CDR2 YFSETQ. There are 13 residues in the CDR3. Trimming took 4 bases from V and 7 from J, leaving 15 bases between them. DNA of the CDR3: TGCGCCAGCAGCGAAACAGGACGTTGGGAGCAGTACTTC. This sequence encodes CASSETGRWEQYF.